One sample yielded the 31 T cell receptor beta chains listed below, sequenced in a study of identical twins. TCRdb re-derived calls from the 5' RACE reads in MiXCR, one entry per CDR3 protein. The data contain more than 1.5 million distinct CDR3 sequences, about 32% of them seen just once; the ten biggest clones take up about 0.27%. The sample was cord blood. The origin of the receptors is a newborn girl in good health.

V usage is TRBV20-1 and J usage is TRBJ2-3, with a weak D call TRBD2 (6 bases). Trimming removed 3 bases from V and 1 base from J, with 14 bases in between. The CDR3 is 15 amino acids. Per the germline V gene, CDR1 is DFQATT and CDR2 is SNEGSKA (reference sequence). The CDR3, as DNA: TGCAGTGCTAGCCCAACTAGCCCCCGCACAGATACGCAGTATTTT. It translates to CSASPTSPRTDTQYF.

This clonotype was observed a handful of times. The chain joins TRBV29-1 to TRBJ2-1; 8 positions match TRBD2. The junction had 4 bases not matched to a gene; V was cut back by 4 bases and J by 5 bases. The germline gives CDR1 SQVTM, CDR2 ANQGSEA. This CDR3 has 13 residues. The CDR3 sequence: CSVAPSGHNEQFF. The CDR3 coding sequence is TGCAGCGTTGCCCCTAGCGGGCACAATGAGCAGTTCTTC.

This clonotype was counted only a few times. This chain uses TRBV5-1 with TRBJ2-5, with 9 positions matching TRBD2. V was clipped by 4 bases and J by 11 bases; unmatched bases: 18. Germline CDR1 SGHRS, CDR2 YFSETQ. The CDR3 covers 16 residues. The CDR3 reads CASSLVGTSLRNEQYF. CDR3 bases: TGCGCCAGCAGCCTAGTAGGGACTAGCCTCCGCAATGAGCAGTACTTC.

This clonotype was seen a few times. The V and J genes are TRBV10-3 and TRBJ1-4; 7 positions match TRBD1. Germline CDR1 and CDR2: ENHRY and SYGVKD. This CDR3 has 17 amino acids. The trim removed 2 bases at V and 2 bases at J, leaving 8 bases unmatched. The CDR3: CAISEGSRGPTNEKLFF. The DNA of the CDR3 is TGTGCCATCAGTGAGGGCTCGAGGGGGCCGACTAATGAAAAACTGTTTTTT.

This clonotype was found a few times. The chain joins TRBV4-2 to TRBJ1-5, with TRBD1 matching over 11 bases. Germline V gives CDR1 LGHNA, CDR2 YNFKEQ. V trimming: 0 bases; J trimming: 5 bases; junction bases outside the gene matches: 3. CDR3 length equals 16 residues. The CDR3 sequence: CASSQEWTGGHQPQHF. CDR3 DNA: TGTGCCAGCAGCCAAGAATGGACAGGGGGCCATCAGCCCCAGCATTTT.

The genes are TRBV10-3 and TRBJ2-4, with 11 bases that match TRBD2. Germline values: CDR1 ENHRY, CDR2 SYGVKD. J gave up 0 bases and V 2 bases, and 12 bases lay outside the gene matches. This CDR3 is 20 amino acids long. The CDR3 DNA reads as TGTGCCATCAGTGAGCCAAATTCGGGGACTAGCGGTCTAGCCAAAAACATTCAGTACTTC. It encodes CAISEPNSGTSGLAKNIQYF.

With regard to this clonotype: The junction departs from the called germline gene at one end, perhaps through a read error. CDR3 DNA: TGCACCAGCAGCTGGACCCCGTCGGCTGAAAAACTGTTTTTT. This codes for CTSSWTPSAEKLFF. The chain uses TRBV5-1 and TRBJ1-4; D is ambiguous. This CDR3 has 14 amino acids. Germline V gene lookup returns CDR1 SGHRS and CDR2 YFSETQ.

This clonotype showed up just a few times. V gene TRBV28 combines with J gene TRBJ2-5, with 9 bases that match TRBD2. With the DNA end fitting TRBJ2-7 better, the J assignment may be wrong. Per germline, CDR1 MDHEN and CDR2 SYDVKM. The length of the CDR3 is 15 residues. This CDR3 reads CASSTVAGVSYEQYF. The CDR3 region has the DNA TGTGCCAGCAGCACTGTAGCGGGAGTGAGCTACGAGCAGTACTTC.

The rearrangement joins TRBV20-1 to TRBJ1-1; D perhaps matches TRBD1 (6 bases). This CDR3 has 17 amino acids. The V end was cut by 2 bases, the J end by 8 bases, with 27 bases between. Germline lookup yields CDR1 DFQATT and CDR2 SNEGSKA (reference sequence). This CDR3 reads CSARSQSAGTILTEAFF. Written as DNA, the CDR3 is TGCAGTGCTAGATCTCAATCCGCAGGGACAATTCTCACGGAAGCTTTCTTT.

The chain joins TRBV4-1 to TRBJ2-1; D perhaps matches TRBD2 (6 bases). The CDR3 contains 15 residues. Trimming left V 0 bases short and J 7 bases short, with 13 bases between. Germline CDR1 and CDR2: MGHRA and YSYEKL. The CDR3 DNA reads TGCGCCAGCAGCCAAGATCCACTAGCAGGAAATGAGCAGTTCTTC. Protein: CASSQDPLAGNEQFF.

Only a few counts were recorded for this clonotype. The rearrangement uses TRBV6-1 and TRBJ1-1, with unresolved D. Trimming removed 6 bases from V and 0 bases from J, with 26 bases in between. Germline loops: CDR1 MNHNS, CDR2 SASEGT. The CDR3 has 19 residues. CDR3 DNA sequence: TGTGCCAGCAGGGTTATGGTGAGCCCGCGAAGTACTATGAACACTGAAGCTTTCTTT. This codes for CASRVMVSPRSTMNTEAFF.

This clonotype was found a few times. A much larger clone lies a single base off, so this may be a read error. V usage is TRBV5-1 and J usage is TRBJ2-3; weak D call: TRBD1 (5 bases). This CDR3 spans 15 amino acids. The germline CDR1 and CDR2 sequences are SGHRS and YFSETQ. The CDR3 DNA is TGCGCCAGCAGCTTGGATGGGCGGACGACAGATACGCGGTATTTT. Its protein product is CASSLDGRTTDTRYF.

In this sample, this clonotype turned up a few times. This rearrangement joins TRBV7-6 to TRBJ2-3, with 10 bases that match TRBD2. CDR1 is SGHVS, CDR2 FNYEAQ, per germline. V trimming: 2 bases; J trimming: 2 bases; junction bases outside the gene matches: 13. CDR3 size: 19 residues. This CDR3 is CASSLYLAGVKKLTDTQYF. The CDR3 nucleotides read TGTGCCAGCAGCTTATATCTAGCGGGAGTAAAGAAACTCACAGATACGCAGTATTTT. The complete variable domain, with remaining parts taken from reference TRBV7-6 and TRBJ2-3, reads GAGVSQSPRYKVTKRGQDVALRCDPISGHVSLYWYRQALGQGPEFLTYFNYEAQQDKSGLPNDRFSAERPEGSISTLTIQRTEQRDSAMYRCASSLYLAGVKKLTDTQYFGPGTRLTVL.

This sequence joins TRBV12-3 or TRBV12-4 and TRBJ2-3; 16 nucleotides agree with TRBD2. J was trimmed by 3 bases and V by 3 bases; bases with no gene match: 3. CDR3 size: 17 residues. The CDR3 sequence: CASSFGTSGGATDTQYF. The CDR3 nucleotides are TGTGCCAGCAGTTTCGGGACTAGCGGGGGGGCGACAGATACGCAGTATTTT.

This clonotype was detected a few times. The chain combines TRBV20-1 with TRBJ2-5, with 8 bases identical to TRBD2. Germline V gene sequence: CDR1 DFQATT, CDR2 SNEGSKA (reference sequence). Germline trimming cut 0 bases from V and 1 base from J; bases unmatched to any gene: 4. The CDR3 loop spans 15 amino acids. Here the CDR3 reads CSARDKRGLQETQYF. The CDR3, as DNA: TGCAGTGCTAGAGATAAGCGGGGGCTCCAAGAGACCCAGTACTTC.

This clonotype was picked up a small number of times. The gene calls are TRBV10-3 and TRBJ2-5, with a possible D match to TRBD1 (6 bases). The V and J ends lost 6 bases and 5 bases respectively, with 13 bases between them. CDR3 length: 13 amino acids. Germline V gene lookup returns CDR1 ENHRY and CDR2 SYGVKD. The CDR3 spells CAIRSQGQETQYF. CDR3 nucleotides: TGTGCCATCAGAAGCCAGGGGCAGGAGACCCAGTACTTC.

The table lists this clonotype with a few counts. The chain carries TRBV4-2 and TRBJ2-5; 8 nucleotides match TRBD2. V shed 0 bases and J 5 bases; nucleotides not matched to a gene: 5. The CDR3 has 15 amino acids. Germline V CDR1 and CDR2: LGHNA, YNFKEQ. CDR3 sequence (DNA): TGTGCCAGCAGCCAAGATCTCTCGGGAGGGGAGACCCAGTACTTC. Its translation: CASSQDLSGGETQYF.

The rearrangement uses TRBV20-1 and TRBJ1-5, with TRBD1 matching 10 bases. Unmatched junction bases numbered 13, after V lost 3 bases and J lost 2 bases. Germline V gives CDR1 DFQATT, CDR2 SNEGSKA (reference sequence). CDR3 length: 18 residues. The CDR3 here is CSASIWDRGYSGNQPQHF. The CDR3 nucleotides are TGCAGTGCTAGTATCTGGGACAGGGGCTATTCGGGCAATCAGCCCCAGCATTTT.

This clonotype was counted at least ten times. This rearrangement joins TRBV12-3 or TRBV12-4 to TRBJ2-7; no clear D gene. There are 12 residues in the CDR3. Trimming left V 6 bases short and J 4 bases short, with 10 bases between. CDR3 region: CASSYANYEQYF. The DNA of the CDR3 is TGTGCCAGCAGCTACGCGAATTACGAGCAGTACTTC.

This clonotype has a handful of counts. The chain combines TRBV28 with TRBJ2-7, with a possible D match to TRBD1 (5 bases). CDR1 is MDHEN and CDR2 is SYDVKM in the germline V gene. The V end was cut by 2 bases, the J end by 1 base, with 12 bases between. CDR3 size: 15 residues. CDR3 residues: CASSLIGALSYEQYF. Written as DNA, the CDR3 is TGTGCCAGCAGTTTAATAGGGGCGCTTTCCTACGAGCAGTACTTC. Full variable domain (outside the CDR3, taken from reference TRBV28 and TRBJ2-7): DVKVTQSSRYLVKRTGEKVFLECVQDMDHENMFWYRQDPGLGLRLIYFSYDVKMKEKGDIPEGYSVSREKKERFSLILESASTNQTSMYLCASSLIGALSYEQYFGPGTRLTVT.

This clonotype was seen a handful of times. The CDR3 loop reads CASSQVLGGAEAFF. The CDR3, as DNA: TGTGCCAGCAGCCAGGTCCTGGGGGGCGCTGAAGCTTTCTTT. The chain recombines TRBV3-1 with TRBJ1-1, with a tentative D call TRBD1 (6 bases). This CDR3 has 14 amino acids. Germline values: CDR1 LGHDT, CDR2 YNNKEL (reference sequence). V dropped 3 bases and J dropped 6 bases, with 14 bases sitting between them.

Remarks on this clonotype: The junction differs from germline at one of its ends, possibly a read error. The V call is TRBV5-1, the J call TRBJ2-7; D gene ambiguous. Germline-derived CDR1 and CDR2 are SGHRS and YFSETQ. The CDR3 length is 14 residues. As DNA, the CDR3 is TGCGCCGGCAGCTTGGATGTCGTCTCCTACGAGCAGTACTTC. Residues: CAGSLDVVSYEQYF.

This clonotype was counted between two and nine times. The V and J genes are TRBV2 and TRBJ2-1, with 8 bases identical to TRBD2. The CDR3 runs to 15 residues. J gave up 8 bases and V 4 bases, and 10 bases lay outside the gene matches. Germline CDR1 SNHLY, CDR2 FYNNEI. The DNA of the CDR3 is TGTGCCAGCAGTGTGGGCGCTAGCGGGTTGCATGAGCAGTTCTTC. It encodes CASSVGASGLHEQFF.

This sequence joins TRBV20-1 and TRBJ1-1; 7 bases match TRBD1. Losses at the gene ends were 5 bases for V and 4 bases for J; bases not matched to a gene: 10. CDR3 length: 14 amino acids. Per germline, CDR1 DFQATT and CDR2 SNEGSKA (reference sequence). In nucleotides, the CDR3 is TGCAGTGCTCGCAGACAGGGACAAGGCACTGAAGCTTTCTTT. Amino acid sequence: CSARRQGQGTEAFF.

V is TRBV6-6 and J is TRBJ2-5, with D perhaps TRBD2 (6 bases). In germline, CDR1 is MNHNY, CDR2 SVGAGI (reference sequence). With 6 bases removed from V and 13 bases from J, the gap between germline ends came to 15 bases. The CDR3 sequence is 11 residues long. The DNA of the CDR3 is TGTGCCAGCAGAAACAGCGGGCGCGGGTACTTC. It yields the protein CASRNSGRGYF.

The chain uses TRBV7-2 and TRBJ1-3; D is possibly TRBD1 (5 bases). V dropped 2 bases and J dropped 0 bases, with 11 bases sitting between them. The CDR3 consists of 16 residues. CDR1 SGHTA and CDR2 FQGNSA come from the germline V gene. CDR3 sequence: CASSLRQMSSGNTIYF. The CDR3 DNA reads TGTGCCAGCAGCTTAAGACAGATGAGCTCTGGAAACACCATATATTTT.

The chain combines TRBV20-1 with TRBJ2-1, with 8 nucleotides matching TRBD2. The J call may be wrong; the DNA end is better matched by TRBJ2-7. The CDR3 runs 17 residues. The V gene's germline CDR1 is DFQATT and CDR2 SNEGSKA (reference sequence). The CDR3 DNA reads TGCAGTGCCACTATCGGGGGGGCCCGATACTCCTACAATGAGCAGTACTTC. Translated, it gives CSATIGGARYSYNEQYF.

The V gene is TRBV10-3, the J gene TRBJ2-3; 10 bases are a match to TRBD1. The CDR3 has 15 amino acids. Unmatched junction bases numbered 4, after V lost 3 bases and J lost 4 bases. Germline CDR1 ENHRY, CDR2 SYGVKD. The CDR3 loop is CAISESGTGADTQYF. CDR3 coding DNA: TGTGCCATCAGTGAATCGGGGACAGGGGCAGATACGCAGTATTTT.

J is TRBJ1-4 and V is TRBV14, with TRBD1 as a possible D gene (5 bases). CDR1 and CDR2 (germline): SGHDN, FVKESK. Trimming took off 1 base at V and 4 bases at J, with 13 bases between the two ends. The CDR3 length is 16 residues. CDR3 loop: CASSQVVGTYNEKLFF. CDR3 bases: TGTGCCAGCAGCCAAGTGGTCGGGACCTATAATGAAAAACTGTTTTTT.

About this clonotype: Here the CDR3 omits its conserved ending phenylalanine or tryptophan, so a read error is the likely source. The V call is TRBV20-1, the J call TRBJ2-7; D call uncertain. Germline lookup yields CDR1 DFQATT and CDR2 SNEGSKA (reference sequence). CDR3 length equals 13 residues. V shed 3 bases and J shed 0 bases, with 9 bases lying between them. CDR3 nucleotides: TGCAGTGCTAGGGTCTACATCTCCTACGAGCAGTACTTA. This gives the protein CSARVYISYEQYL.

V is TRBV21-1 and J is TRBJ2-1; TRBD2, as called in the table, went unchecked against the DNA. TRBV21-1 is termed a pseudogene. The CDR3 has 15 amino acids. The DNA of the CDR3 is TGTGCCAGCAGCCCGACTAGCCCCCAGGGAAATGAGCAGTTCTTC. It specifies CASSPTSPQGNEQFF.